The rows below give T cell receptor beta chains drawn from one sample of a study of identical twins. TCRdb itself ran the 5' RACE reads through MiXCR, one entry per CDR3 protein. This table holds roughly 1,500,000 distinct CDR3 sequences, about 32% found once. Specimen: cord blood. These TCRs come from a newborn girl in good health. The conserved cysteine and the conserved F or W are not part of the CDR3 here.

TRBV5-6	ASSPLDRENTEAF
TRBV5-1	ASSFRGEIDTQY
TRBV2	ASSEAAGGMGGELF
TRBV11-2	ASRQLSGGYEQY
TRBV29-1	SVERGRGRFSYNEQY
TRBV27	ASSFGGSGSLLLDTQY
TRBV7-9	ASDHGDTQY
TRBV7-9	ASSLGQDVSKNIQY
TRBV6-1	ASSGTSVTNTGELF
TRBV5-5	ASSLDPGGGTDTQY
TRBV3-1	ASSPYGADSSPLH
TRBV20-1	SARDKVRRTVNSPLH
TRBV12-3/TRBV12-4	ASSFAIEQF
TRBV25-1	ASSPPTGSPLH
TRBV6-1	ASNQQGRVTEAF
TRBV28	ASSLWTGGRETQY
TRBV20-1	SADQKAGTPAYEQY
TRBV6-6	ASSAPGGGEKLF
TRBV29-1	SANRDSPYEQY
TRBV9	ASSASGGGTDTQY
TRBV20-1	SASRPQNTYNEQF